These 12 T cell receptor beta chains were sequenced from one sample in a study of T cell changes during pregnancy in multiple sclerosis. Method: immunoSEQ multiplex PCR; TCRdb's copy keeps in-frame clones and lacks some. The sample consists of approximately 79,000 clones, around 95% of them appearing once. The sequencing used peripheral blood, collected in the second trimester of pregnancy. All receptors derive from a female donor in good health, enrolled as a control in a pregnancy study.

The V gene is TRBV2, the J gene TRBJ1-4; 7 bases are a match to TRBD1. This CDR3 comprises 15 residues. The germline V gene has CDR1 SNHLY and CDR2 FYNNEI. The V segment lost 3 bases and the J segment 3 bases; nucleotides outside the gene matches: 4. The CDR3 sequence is CASSDRGVANEKLFF. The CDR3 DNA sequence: TGTGCCAGCAGTGACAGGGGGGTAGCTAATGAAAAACTGTTTTTT.

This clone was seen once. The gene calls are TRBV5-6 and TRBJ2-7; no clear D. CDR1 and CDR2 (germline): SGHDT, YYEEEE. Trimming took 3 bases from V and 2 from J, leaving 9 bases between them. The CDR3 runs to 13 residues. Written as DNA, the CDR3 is TGTGCCAGCAGCTACCAGGATGCCTACGAGCAGTACTTC. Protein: CASSYQDAYEQYF.

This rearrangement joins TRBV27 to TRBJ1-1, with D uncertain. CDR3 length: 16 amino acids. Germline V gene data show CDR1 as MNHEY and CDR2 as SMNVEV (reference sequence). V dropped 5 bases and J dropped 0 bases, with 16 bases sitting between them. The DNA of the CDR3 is TGTGCCAGCAGTACCTCGCGGGCAGTGTTGAACACTGAAGCTTTCTTT. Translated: CASSTSRAVLNTEAFF.

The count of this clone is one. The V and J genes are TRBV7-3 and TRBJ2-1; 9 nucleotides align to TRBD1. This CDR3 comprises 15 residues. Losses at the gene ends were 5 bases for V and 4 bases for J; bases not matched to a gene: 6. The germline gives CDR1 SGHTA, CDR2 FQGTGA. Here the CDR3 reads CASSEDRGAYNEQFF. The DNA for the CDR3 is TGTGCCAGCAGCGAAGACAGGGGGGCTTACAATGAGCAGTTCTTC. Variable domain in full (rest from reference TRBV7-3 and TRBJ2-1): GAGVSQTPSNKVTEKGKYVELRCDPISGHTALYWYRQSLGQGPEFLIYFQGTGAADDSGLPNDRFFAVRPEGSVSTLKIQRTERGDSAVYLCASSEDRGAYNEQFFGPGTRLTVL.

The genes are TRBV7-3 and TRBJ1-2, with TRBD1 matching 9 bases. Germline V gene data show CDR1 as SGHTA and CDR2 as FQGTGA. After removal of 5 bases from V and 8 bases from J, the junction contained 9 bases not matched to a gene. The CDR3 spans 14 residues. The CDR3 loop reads CASSARDREGGYTF. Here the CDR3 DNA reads TGTGCCAGCAGCGCCCGGGACAGGGAAGGCGGCTACACCTTC.

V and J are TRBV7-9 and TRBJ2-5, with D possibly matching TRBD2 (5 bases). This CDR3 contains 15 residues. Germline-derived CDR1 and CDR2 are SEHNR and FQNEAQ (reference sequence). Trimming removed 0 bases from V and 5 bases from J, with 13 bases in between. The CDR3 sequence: CASSLAQIARETQYF. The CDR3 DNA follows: TGTGCCAGCAGCTTAGCGCAAATAGCGCGGGAGACCCAGTACTTC.

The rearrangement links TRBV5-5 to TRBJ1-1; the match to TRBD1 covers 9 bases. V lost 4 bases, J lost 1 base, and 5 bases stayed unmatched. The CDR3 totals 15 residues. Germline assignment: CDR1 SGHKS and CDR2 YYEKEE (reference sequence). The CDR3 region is CASSSSTGGNTEAFF. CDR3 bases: TGTGCCAGCAGCAGCTCGACAGGGGGGAACACTGAAGCTTTCTTT.

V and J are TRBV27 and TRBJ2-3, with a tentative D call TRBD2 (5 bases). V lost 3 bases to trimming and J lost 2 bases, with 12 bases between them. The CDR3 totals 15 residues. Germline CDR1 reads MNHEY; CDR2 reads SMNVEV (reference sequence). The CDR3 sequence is CASSFRERHTDTQYF. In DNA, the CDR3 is TGTGCCAGCAGTTTCCGGGAAAGGCACACAGATACGCAGTATTTT.

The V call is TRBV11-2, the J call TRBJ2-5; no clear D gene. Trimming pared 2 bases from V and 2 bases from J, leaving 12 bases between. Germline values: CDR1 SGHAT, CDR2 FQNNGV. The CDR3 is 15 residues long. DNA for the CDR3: TGTGCCAGCAGCTTATCGATGGCGGTTCAAGAGACCCAGTACTTC. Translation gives CASSLSMAVQETQYF.

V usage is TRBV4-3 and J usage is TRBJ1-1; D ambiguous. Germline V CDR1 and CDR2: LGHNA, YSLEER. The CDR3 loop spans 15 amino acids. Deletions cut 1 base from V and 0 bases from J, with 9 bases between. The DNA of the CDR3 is TGCGCCAGCAGCCAAGGAGGCGGCATGAACACTGAAGCTTTCTTT. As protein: CASSQGGGMNTEAFF.

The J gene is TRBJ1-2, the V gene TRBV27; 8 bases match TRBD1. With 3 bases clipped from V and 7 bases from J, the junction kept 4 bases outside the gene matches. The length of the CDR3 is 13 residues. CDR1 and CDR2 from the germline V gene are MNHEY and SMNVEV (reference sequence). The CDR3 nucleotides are TGTGCCAGCAGTTTCCAGGACAGGGTTGGCTACACCTTC. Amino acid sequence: CASSFQDRVGYTF.

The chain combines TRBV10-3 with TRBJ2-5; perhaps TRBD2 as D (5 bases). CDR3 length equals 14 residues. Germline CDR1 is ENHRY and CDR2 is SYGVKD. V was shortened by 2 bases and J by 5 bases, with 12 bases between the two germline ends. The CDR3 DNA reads TGTGCCATCAGTGAGATGGTAAGGAGGGAGACCCAGTACTTC. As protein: CAISEMVRRETQYF.